This is a list of T cell receptor beta chains from one sample in a study of cytomegalovirus exposure and HLA in healthy donors. The repertoire was sequenced with immunoSEQ multiplex PCR; TCRdb's copy has only in-frame clones and lacks some. The sample has roughly 120,000 clones; 81% are singletons. Sequencing used PBMCs. These TCRs come from a woman between 35 and 50 years old in good health and CMV-seronegative. Both conserved end residues are part of each CDR3. D genes are given only for firm matches. Some rows mark clone size as missing; the rest say once, few, many or name a class of expanded clone.

V gene	clone size	D gene	J gene	CDR3 DNA	CDR3 protein
TRBV11-2	-	TRBD2	TRBJ2-3	TGTGCCAGCAGCTTTTCCGCGGGAGGGCCAAGGGATACGCAGTATTTT	CASSFSAGGPRDTQYF
TRBV10-3	-	-	TRBJ2-7	TGTGTCATGCGCGGGGAGTCCTACGAGCAGTACTTC	CVMRGESYEQYF
TRBV5-1	-	TRBD1	TRBJ2-2	TGCGCCAGCAGCTCACGGGACAGCCCGACCGGGGAGCTGTTTTTT	CASSSRDSPTGELFF
TRBV6-5	-	-	TRBJ2-2	TGTGCCAGCAGCCCTTCAGGCGCGGGGGAGCTGTTTTTT	CASSPSGAGELFF
TRBV6-6	-	-	TRBJ2-3	TGTGCCAGCAGTTCAACAGGGACCCCAAGCACAGATACGCAGTATTTT	CASSSTGTPSTDTQYF
TRBV10-3	-	TRBD1	TRBJ1-1	TGTGCCATCAGTGAACCCGGGACAGGGTACACTGAAGCTTTCTTT	CAISEPGTGYTEAFF
TRBV5-1	-	-	TRBJ1-6	TGCGCCAGCAGCTTGCACAGGAATTCACCCCTCCACTTT	CASSLHRNSPLHF
TRBV6-5	few	-	TRBJ1-4	TGTGCCAGCAGTGCAGGGTGGCAACTGTTTTTT	CASSAGWQLFF
TRBV2	-	TRBD2	TRBJ2-2	TGTGCCAGCAGAGTCGGACTAGCGGGGGGTACCGGGGAGCTGTTTTTT	CASRVGLAGGTGELFF
TRBV13	-	TRBD2	TRBJ2-3	TGTGCCAGCAGCTTTCGGGCTAGCGGGAGGGCTAGCACAGATACGCAGTATTTT	CASSFRASGRASTDTQYF
TRBV7-9	few	TRBD2	TRBJ2-5	TGTTCCAGCAGCTTACGGGGCGGGAGTGTGAAAGAGACCCAGTACTTC	CSSSLRGGSVKETQYF
TRBV7-2	-	-	TRBJ2-3	TGTGCCAGCAGCTTAGACGGACAAAGCACAGATACGCAGTATTTT	CASSLDGQSTDTQYF
TRBV6-1	few	TRBD1	TRBJ2-2	TGTGCCAGCAGCCTGAAACAGGGGGAAACCGGGGAGCTGTTTTTT	CASSLKQGETGELFF
TRBV13	few	-	TRBJ1-1	TGTGCCAGCAGCAAGAACATGAACACTGAAGCTTTCTTT	CASSKNMNTEAFF
TRBV28	-	TRBD1	TRBJ2-5	TGTGCCAGCACCGGGGGCGACAGGGGGAAAGAGACCCAGTACTTC	CASTGGDRGKETQYF
TRBV6-1	-	TRBD1	TRBJ1-2	TGTGCCAGCAGTCAGACAGGGTTCTATGGCTACACCTTC	CASSQTGFYGYTF
TRBV10-3	-	TRBD1	TRBJ2-1	TGTGCCATCAGGCCGGGACAGGGTTTAGGGGCCAATGAGCAGTTCTTC	CAIRPGQGLGANEQFF
TRBV2	-	TRBD1	TRBJ1-1	TGTGCCAGCGCTCTGACAGGGAATACGAACACTGAAGCTTTCTTT	CASALTGNTNTEAFF
TRBV27	-	TRBD1	TRBJ1-5	TGTGCCAGCAGTTTCGGGACAGGGGGCAATCAGCCCCAGCATTTT	CASSFGTGGNQPQHF
TRBV7-9	-	TRBD2	TRBJ2-1	TGTGCCAGCAGCCTGGACCTGGCGGGAGCTACAAATGAGCAGTTCTTC	CASSLDLAGATNEQFF
TRBV2	few	-	TRBJ2-3	TGTGCCAGCAGTCCCCTAGTCACAGATACGCAGTATTTT	CASSPLVTDTQYF
TRBV4-1	-	-	TRBJ1-6	TGCGCCAGCAGCCAAGTTCCATATAATTCACCCCTCCACTTT	CASSQVPYNSPLHF
TRBV18	-	TRBD1	TRBJ1-6	TGTGCCAGCAACGCGGGACAGGGCTCACCCCTCCACTTT	CASNAGQGSPLHF
TRBV7-3	-	-	TRBJ2-1	TGTGCCAGCAGCTTATCCCTAGCTGGGGATGAGCAGTTCTTC	CASSLSLAGDEQFF
TRBV27	-	-	TRBJ1-4	TGTGCTTGTCGGGGGTCGGGAAAGGAAAAACTGTTTTTT	CACRGSGKEKLFF
TRBV27	-	TRBD2	TRBJ2-7	TGTGCCAGCAGTCCGACGGGACTAGCGTTACCCTACGAGCAGTACTTC	CASSPTGLALPYEQYF
TRBV28	-	-	TRBJ2-2	TGTGCCAGCAGGCCCCGGGACTTCAACACCGGGGAGCTGTTTTTT	CASRPRDFNTGELFF
TRBV10-3	-	TRBD1	TRBJ2-4	TGTGCCATCAGCCCGAAAACAGGGGAAGGAAACATTCAGTACTTC	CAISPKTGEGNIQYF
TRBV5-4	-	TRBD2	TRBJ2-7	TGTGCCACCAAACCCGGGGGGTCAGCCTACGAGCAGTACTTC	CATKPGGSAYEQYF
TRBV7-2	-	TRBD1	TRBJ1-1	TGTGCCAGCAGCTTAATAGGGGGCCAGGTTAAAGCTTTCTTT	CASSLIGGQVKAFF
TRBV6-1	-	TRBD1	TRBJ1-2	TGTGCCAGCAGCCCGGGGGGGACAGGGGCCTGGGGCTACACCTTC	CASSPGGTGAWGYTF
TRBV7-9	-	TRBD2	TRBJ2-5	TGTGCCAGCAGCTTAGGGCCTAGCGGGACTGGAAAGACCCAGTACTTC	CASSLGPSGTGKTQYF
TRBV10-2	-	TRBD1	TRBJ2-1	TGCGCCAGCAGGGGGACAGGGATTAGCTCCTACAATGAGCAGTTCTTC	CASRGTGISSYNEQFF
TRBV2	-	TRBD1	TRBJ1-1	TGTGCCAGCACGGGACAGGGGGCGACTGAAGCTTTCTTT	CASTGQGATEAFF
TRBV6-6	-	-	TRBJ1-5	TGTGCCAGCAGTTACTCGACTGAAATCAATCAGCCCCAGCATTTT	CASSYSTEINQPQHF
TRBV9	-	-	TRBJ2-3	TGTGCCAGCAGCGTAGCAGGGGTTAGGGCAGATACGCAGTATTTT	CASSVAGVRADTQYF
TRBV5-8	-	-	TRBJ2-7	TGTGCCAGCACCTGGGGAGTAGATCTCTACGAGCAGTACTTC	CASTWGVDLYEQYF
TRBV6-4	-	-	TRBJ2-2	TGTGCCAGCAGTGTGGGGGCCGCCGGGGAGCTGTTTTTT	CASSVGAAGELFF
TRBV7-9	-	TRBD1	TRBJ1-1	TGTGCCAGCAGCCGGGACAGGCGAAAGGTGGGAAACACTGAAGCTTTCTTT	CASSRDRRKVGNTEAFF
TRBV4-1	-	TRBD1	TRBJ2-7	TGCGCCAGCAGCCAAGGGGACAGGGGGCGATTCAGCTCCTACGAGCAGTACTTC	CASSQGDRGRFSSYEQYF
TRBV6-1	-	TRBD2	TRBJ2-7	TGTGCCAGCAGTGAAGCTCAGTGGCTAGCGGTCTTC	CASSEAQWLAVF
TRBV2	-	TRBD1	TRBJ2-2	TGTGCCAGCAGACAGGGGTCCACCGGGGAGCTGTTTTTT	CASRQGSTGELFF
TRBV14	-	-	TRBJ2-1	TGTGCCAGCAGCCAAGAGACTACCCAAGACAATGAGCAGTTCTTC	CASSQETTQDNEQFF
TRBV28	-	-	TRBJ2-1	TGTGCCAGCAGTTTATCTTACGGGGTCAATGAGCAGTTCTTC	CASSLSYGVNEQFF
TRBV5-6	-	-	TRBJ1-4	TGTGCCAGCAGCCCTAGGGAGGCCCGTAATGAAAAACTGTTTTTT	CASSPREARNEKLFF
TRBV30	few	-	TRBJ1-5	TGTGCCTGGAGTGCGGGGGGCGATCAGCCCCAGCATTTT	CAWSAGGDQPQHF
TRBV6-5	-	-	TRBJ2-2	TGTGCCAGCCTAAGCACAGCACCGAACACCGGGGAGCTGTTTTTT	CASLSTAPNTGELFF
TRBV2	-	-	TRBJ2-5	TGTGCCAGCACGGGGCGGGGCCACCAAGAGACCCAGTACTTC	CASTGRGHQETQYF
TRBV4-3	-	-	TRBJ2-7	TGCGCCAGCAGCCAAGGGGTGGGGGCAGGCGAGCAGTACTTC	CASSQGVGAGEQYF
TRBV7-2	-	TRBD2	TRBJ2-7	TGTGCCAGCAGCTTGATAGGACTAGCGGGAGGGGACGAGCAGTACTTC	CASSLIGLAGGDEQYF
TRBV28	-	TRBD1	TRBJ1-2	TGTGCCAGCAGCACAGGGGGCGGCGGCTACACCTTC	CASSTGGGGYTF
TRBV6-1	-	TRBD1	TRBJ1-5	TGTGCCAGCAGTCGACAGGGGGCTCTGGATCAGCCCCAGCATTTT	CASSRQGALDQPQHF
TRBV9	-	TRBD2	TRBJ2-1	TGTGCCAGCAGCGTAGATCCCGCGGGAGGGAGTCAAGCGCAGTTCTTC	CASSVDPAGGSQAQFF